The clone carrying this TCR beta chain was picked up a small number of times. What it binds is unknown. V lost 6 bases to trimming and J lost 7 bases, with 15 bases between them. Germline CDR1 is MNHNY and CDR2 is SVGAGI (reference sequence). The CDR3 is 14 residues long. This record belongs to a study of beta chain features in type 1 diabetes. Broader study findings: All four CD4+ subsets of Type 1 diabetes patients contained TCRB CDR3s that were moderately but significantly shorter. The influence of HLA type on TCRB rearrangement stayed undetermined.

What was sequenced were expressed TCRB transcripts, since all of the isolated RNA had been reverse transcribed. This table comes from immunoSEQ multiplex PCR, and its TCRdb copy is limited to in-frame clones, with some not included. The table shows approximately 170,000 clones, with less than 9.5% occurring only once. Input material: central memory CD4+ T cells from blood. The chain recombines TRBV6-6 with TRBJ1-4; the D is unclear. This receptor was obtained from a woman aged 18-35 years in good health. In DNA, the CDR3 is TGTGCCAGCAGCCCCCCGGGGATGGGTGAAAAACTGTTTTTT. Its translation is CASSPPGMGEKLFF.